This TCR beta chain appears in the sequencing data of a study of T-cell reconstitution after alpha-beta-depleted transplantation in children. It was with unique molecular identifiers that the TCRbeta library was prepared. TCRdb re-called the PCR reads with MiXCR, one entry per CDR3 protein. This sample yields fewer than 450,000 distinct CDR3 sequences, of which roughly 15% are seen a single time; about 41% belongs to the top ten. This clonotype was detected only a few times. V shed 6 bases and J 2 bases; nucleotides not matched to a gene: 13. This CDR3 is 20 amino acids long. The germline V gene encodes CDR1 LGHDT and CDR2 YNNKEL (reference sequence).

The material was PBMCs, mostly from graft donor cells, obtained 360 days after TCRalphabeta/CD19-depleted stem cell transplant. This receptor was identified in a male patient between 2 and 10 years old who had a stem cell transplant for acute lymphoblastic leukemia, so the T cells may come from the graft donor. The rearrangement uses TRBV3-1 and TRBJ2-1, with TRBD2 matching over 16 bases. The CDR3 loop is CASSGFGGLAGGPPYNEQFF. CDR3 nucleotide sequence: TGTGCCAGCAGTGGTTTCGGGGGACTAGCGGGAGGGCCCCCCTACAATGAGCAGTTCTTC.